One sample yielded the 13 T cell receptor beta chains listed below, sequenced in a study of regulatory T cells in long-lasting Graves disease. Arm-PCR with iRepertoire HTBI primers amplified the CDR3 regions for these TCR beta libraries. One entry per CDR3 protein, called by TCRdb with MiXCR from the multiplex PCR reads. The repertoire consists of 350,000 to 450,000 distinct CDR3 sequences, with roughly 17% occurring once and the leading ten covering just under 30%. Time point defined: newly diagnosed GD, antithyroid drugs for less than 3 months. RNA isolated from PBMCs was used to make the TCR library. These same records also appear under a second study, on T cells in Graves' hyperthyroidism and ophthalmopathy.

This specimen consisted of peripheral blood mononuclear cells (PBMCs), obtained at new diagnosis, from a patient treated with antithyroid drugs. The source of these receptors is a man aged 35-49 years with Graves disease.

The rearrangement joins TRBV2 to TRBJ2-3; D is unclear. The CDR3 runs to 15 residues. CDR1 is SNHLY, CDR2 FYNNEI, per germline. V dropped 5 bases and J dropped 2 bases, with 14 bases sitting between them. The CDR3 DNA is TGTGCCAGCAGTAGTGGAGTAGCCTCCACAGATACGCAGTATTTT. Its translation is CASSSGVASTDTQYF.

This clonotype was seen many times. The chain joins TRBV20-1 to TRBJ2-7; D is unclear. Trimming pared 6 bases from V and 0 bases from J, leaving 6 bases between. Germline V gene lookup returns CDR1 DFQATT and CDR2 SNEGSKA (reference sequence). The CDR3 is made up of 11 amino acids. DNA for the CDR3: TGCAGTGCCAAGGGCTCCTACGAGCAGTACTTC. Protein: CSAKGSYEQYF.

This clonotype has ten or more counts. The chain links TRBV7-2 to TRBJ2-7; no clear D gene. The V gene lost 1 base and the J gene lost 0 bases, with 16 bases spanning the gap. Per the germline V gene, CDR1 is SGHTA and CDR2 is FQGNSA. This CDR3 is 17 amino acids long. CDR3 residues: CASSLDLTNSYSYEQYF. The CDR3 DNA follows: TGTGCCAGCAGCTTAGACCTCACAAACAGCTACTCCTACGAGCAGTACTTC.

The J gene is TRBJ1-1, the V gene TRBV3-1; the match to TRBD1 covers 7 bases. CDR1 LGHDT and CDR2 YNNKEL come from the germline V gene (reference sequence). The CDR3 sequence is 14 residues long. The V and J ends lost 4 bases and 6 bases, in that order; junction bases with no gene match: 8. CDR3 loop: CASSPTDRVPEAFF. Here the CDR3 DNA reads TGTGCCAGCAGCCCAACCGACAGGGTTCCTGAAGCTTTCTTT.

As regards this clonotype: Since a much larger clone is just one base distant, this may be a read error. This sequence joins TRBV6-1 and TRBJ2-3; D is ambiguous. The CDR3 length is 11 residues. CDR1 is MNHNS, CDR2 SASEGT, per germline. The CDR3 sequence: CASQGTDTQCF. CDR3 sequence (DNA): TGTGCCAGCCAAGGCACAGATACGCAGTGTTTT.

Many counts were recorded for this clonotype. The genes are TRBV11-2 and TRBJ1-2; a weak D match, TRBD1 (5 bases). The ends were cut back, 5 bases at V and 6 bases at J, with 13 bases in the middle. Germline V gene lookup returns CDR1 SGHAT and CDR2 FQNNGV. The CDR3 covers 13 residues. The CDR3 DNA reads TGTGCCAGCAGCCCCACGGGAGGGGATGGCTACACCTTC. Its translation: CASSPTGGDGYTF.

Remarks on this clonotype: A read error may be the cause here, since a much bigger clone is one base away. The V call is TRBV10-2, the J call TRBJ1-2; possibly TRBD1 for D (6 bases). The germline V gene has CDR1 WSHSY and CDR2 SAAADI. With 7 bases removed from V and 4 bases from J, the gap between germline ends came to 10 bases. This CDR3 has 12 residues. This CDR3 reads CASNQDSYGYTF. The CDR3 coding sequence is TGCGCCAGCAACCAGGACAGCTATGGCTACACCTTC.

This clonotype occurred many times. This sequence joins TRBV28 and TRBJ1-5; the D is unclear. The germline V gene encodes CDR1 MDHEN and CDR2 SYDVKM. The CDR3 runs 12 residues. V was cut by 5 bases and J by 2 bases, with 4 bases left in between. In DNA form, the CDR3 reads TGTGCCAGCAGTCTGGGCAATCAGCCCCAGCATTTT. The encoded protein is CASSLGNQPQHF.

This clonotype came up many times. The CDR3 nucleotides read TGTGCCAGCAGGGGGACAGGCCCCCACGAGCAGTACTTC. This codes for CASRGTGPHEQYF. This chain uses TRBV6-1 with TRBJ2-7; 8 nucleotides match TRBD1. CDR3 size: 13 residues. In germline, CDR1 is MNHNS, CDR2 SASEGT. J gave up 5 bases and V 6 bases, and 6 bases lay outside the gene matches.

This clonotype was counted a few times. The chain carries TRBV24-1 and TRBJ2-7; D perhaps matches TRBD1 (6 bases). CDR1 and CDR2 from the germline V gene are KGHDR and SFDVKD. Trimming took off 8 bases at V and 6 bases at J, with 22 bases between the two ends. The CDR3 length is 15 residues. The CDR3 sequence: CATNKQGRVLSEQYF. CDR3 bases: TGTGCCACCAACAAACAGGGAAGAGTTTTGAGCGAGCAGTACTTC.

This clonotype was counted a few times. CDR3 DNA: TGTGCCAGCAGTTTAACACAGGGGCGGATTAATGGCTACACCTTC. Protein product: CASSLTQGRINGYTF. V gene TRBV28 combines with J gene TRBJ1-2, with 7 positions matching TRBD1. Trimming at V came to 2 bases and at J to 6 bases, leaving 9 bases not matched to a gene. Per germline, CDR1 MDHEN and CDR2 SYDVKM. This CDR3 region has 15 residues.

Many counts were recorded for this clonotype. The CDR3 is CASSLGGQGATEAFF. CDR3 coding DNA: TGTGCCAGCAGCTTGGGGGGACAGGGGGCGACTGAAGCTTTCTTT. The chain is built from TRBV5-5 and TRBJ1-1; 12 nucleotides agree with TRBD1. Germline V CDR1 and CDR2: SGHKS, YYEKEE (reference sequence). J was trimmed by 5 bases and V by 0 bases; bases with no gene match: 2. The CDR3 has 15 residues.

Note on this clonotype: A read error may be the cause here, since a much bigger clone is one base away. The chain joins TRBV11-3 to TRBJ2-7; tentatively, D is TRBD1 or TRBD2 (6 bases each). CDR3 length: 16 residues. V was clipped by 3 bases and J by 7 bases, with 22 bases between them. Germline V gene sequence: CDR1 SGHNT, CDR2 YENEEA. CDR3 DNA sequence: TGTGCCAGCAGCTTGTCCCGGACAGCTCGGGCGGGAGAGCAGTACTTC. Amino acids: CASSLSRTARAGEQYF.